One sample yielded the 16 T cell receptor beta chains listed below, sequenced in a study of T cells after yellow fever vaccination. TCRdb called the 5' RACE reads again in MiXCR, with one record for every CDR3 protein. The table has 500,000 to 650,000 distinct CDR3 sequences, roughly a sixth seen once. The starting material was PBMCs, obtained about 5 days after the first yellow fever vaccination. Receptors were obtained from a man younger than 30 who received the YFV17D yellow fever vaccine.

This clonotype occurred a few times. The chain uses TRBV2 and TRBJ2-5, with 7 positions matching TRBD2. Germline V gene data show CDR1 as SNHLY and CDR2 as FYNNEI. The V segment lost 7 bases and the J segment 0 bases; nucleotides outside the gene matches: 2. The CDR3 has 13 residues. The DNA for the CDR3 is TGTGCCAGCAACGGGGGGTACCAAGAGACCCAGTACTTC. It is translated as CASNGGYQETQYF.

The CDR3 here is CASSESRVTAEKLFF. CDR3 in DNA: TGTGCCAGCAGTGAATCGCGGGTAACAGCCGAAAAACTGTTTTTT. V gene TRBV6-1 combines with J gene TRBJ1-4, with D unresolved. Looked up from germline, CDR1 is MNHNS and CDR2 is SASEGT. Trimming stripped 2 bases from V and 8 bases from J, with 15 bases between. The length of the CDR3 is 15 residues.

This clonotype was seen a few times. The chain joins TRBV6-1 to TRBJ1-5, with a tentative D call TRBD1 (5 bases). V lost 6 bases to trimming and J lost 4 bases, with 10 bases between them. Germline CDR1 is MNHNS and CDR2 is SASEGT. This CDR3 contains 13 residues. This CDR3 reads CASSWTQNQPQHF. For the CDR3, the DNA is TGTGCCAGCAGCTGGACACAGAATCAGCCCCAGCATTTT.

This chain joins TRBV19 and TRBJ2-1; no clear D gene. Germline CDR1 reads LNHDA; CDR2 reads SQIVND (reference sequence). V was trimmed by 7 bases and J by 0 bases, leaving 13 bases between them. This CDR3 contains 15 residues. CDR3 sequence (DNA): TGTGCCAGTACCACCGGGTCCAGCTCCTACAATGAGCAGTTCTTC. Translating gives CASTTGSSSYNEQFF.

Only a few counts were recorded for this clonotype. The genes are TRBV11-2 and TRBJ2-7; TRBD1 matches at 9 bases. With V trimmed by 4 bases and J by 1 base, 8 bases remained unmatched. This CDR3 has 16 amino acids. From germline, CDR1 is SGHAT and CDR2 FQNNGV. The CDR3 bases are TGTGCCAGCAGCTCCCCGGCGGACAGGGGATCCTACGAGCAGTACTTC. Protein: CASSSPADRGSYEQYF.

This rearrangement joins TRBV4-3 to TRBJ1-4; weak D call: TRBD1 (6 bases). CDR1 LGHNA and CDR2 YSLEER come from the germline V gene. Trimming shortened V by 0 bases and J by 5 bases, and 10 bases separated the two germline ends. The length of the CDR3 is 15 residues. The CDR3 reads CASSQDGGRNEKLFF. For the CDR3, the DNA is TGCGCCAGCAGCCAAGATGGGGGCCGGAATGAAAAACTGTTTTTT.

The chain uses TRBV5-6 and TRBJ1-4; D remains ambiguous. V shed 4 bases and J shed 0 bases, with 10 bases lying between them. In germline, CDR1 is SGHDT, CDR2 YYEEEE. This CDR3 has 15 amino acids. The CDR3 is CASSIISATNEKLFF. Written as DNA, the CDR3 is TGTGCCAGCAGCATTATATCCGCAACTAATGAAAAACTGTTTTTT.

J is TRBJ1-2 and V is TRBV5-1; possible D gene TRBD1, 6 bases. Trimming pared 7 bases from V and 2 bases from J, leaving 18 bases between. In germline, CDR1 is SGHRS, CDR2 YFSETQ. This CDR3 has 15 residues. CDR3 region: CASVVGGVYNYGYTF. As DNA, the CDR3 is TGCGCCAGCGTTGTTGGGGGCGTCTACAACTATGGCTACACCTTC.

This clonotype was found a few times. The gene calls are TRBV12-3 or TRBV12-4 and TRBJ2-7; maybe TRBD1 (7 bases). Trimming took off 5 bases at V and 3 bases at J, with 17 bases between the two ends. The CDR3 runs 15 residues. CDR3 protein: CASSPTGTSFYEQYF. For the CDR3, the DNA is TGTGCCAGCAGTCCGACAGGGACTTCCTTCTACGAGCAGTACTTC.

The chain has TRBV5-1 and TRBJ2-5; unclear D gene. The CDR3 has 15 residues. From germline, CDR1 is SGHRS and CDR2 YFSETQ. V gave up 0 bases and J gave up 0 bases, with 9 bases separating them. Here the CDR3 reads CASSLVTANQETQYF. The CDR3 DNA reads TGCGCCAGCAGCTTGGTTACAGCTAACCAAGAGACCCAGTACTTC.

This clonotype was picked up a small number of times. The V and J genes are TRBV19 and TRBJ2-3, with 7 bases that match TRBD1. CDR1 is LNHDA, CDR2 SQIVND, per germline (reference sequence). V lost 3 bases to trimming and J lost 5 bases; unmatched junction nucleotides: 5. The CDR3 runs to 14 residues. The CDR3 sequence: CASSINTGVDTQYF. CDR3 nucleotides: TGTGCCAGTAGTATCAATACAGGGGTAGATACGCAGTATTTT.

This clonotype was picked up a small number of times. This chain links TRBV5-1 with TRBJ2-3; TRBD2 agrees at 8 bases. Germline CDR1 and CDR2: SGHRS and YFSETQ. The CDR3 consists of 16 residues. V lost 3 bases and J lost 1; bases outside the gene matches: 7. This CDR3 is CASSWGAAGGTDTQYF. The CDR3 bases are TGCGCCAGCAGCTGGGGGGCAGCGGGGGGCACAGATACGCAGTATTTT.

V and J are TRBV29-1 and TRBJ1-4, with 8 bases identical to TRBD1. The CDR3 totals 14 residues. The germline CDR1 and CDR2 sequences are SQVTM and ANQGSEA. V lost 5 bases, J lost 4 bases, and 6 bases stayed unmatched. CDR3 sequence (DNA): TGCAGCGTTTCAGGGGGCGCTGGTAATGAAAAACTGTTTTTT. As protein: CSVSGGAGNEKLFF.

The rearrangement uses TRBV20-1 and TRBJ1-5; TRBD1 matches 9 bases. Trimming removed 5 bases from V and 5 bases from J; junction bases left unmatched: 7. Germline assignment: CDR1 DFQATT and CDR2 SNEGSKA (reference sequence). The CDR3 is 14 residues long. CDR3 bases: TGCAGTGCTTCGACAGGGGGTAGTGATCAGCCCCAGCATTTT. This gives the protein CSASTGGSDQPQHF.

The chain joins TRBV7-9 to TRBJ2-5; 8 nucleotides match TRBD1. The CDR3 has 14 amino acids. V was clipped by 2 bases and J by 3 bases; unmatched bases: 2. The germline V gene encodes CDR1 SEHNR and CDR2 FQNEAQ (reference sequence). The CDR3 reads CASSLRGQEETQYF. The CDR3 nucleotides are TGTGCCAGCAGCTTACGGGGACAGGAAGAGACCCAGTACTTC.

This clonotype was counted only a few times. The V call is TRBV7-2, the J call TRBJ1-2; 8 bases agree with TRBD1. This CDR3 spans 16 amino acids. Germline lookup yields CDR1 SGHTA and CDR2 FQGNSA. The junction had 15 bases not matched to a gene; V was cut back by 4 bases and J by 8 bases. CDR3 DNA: TGTGCCAGCAGCTACTCGACAGGGGTATGGGAGGGAGGCTACACCTTC. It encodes CASSYSTGVWEGGYTF.